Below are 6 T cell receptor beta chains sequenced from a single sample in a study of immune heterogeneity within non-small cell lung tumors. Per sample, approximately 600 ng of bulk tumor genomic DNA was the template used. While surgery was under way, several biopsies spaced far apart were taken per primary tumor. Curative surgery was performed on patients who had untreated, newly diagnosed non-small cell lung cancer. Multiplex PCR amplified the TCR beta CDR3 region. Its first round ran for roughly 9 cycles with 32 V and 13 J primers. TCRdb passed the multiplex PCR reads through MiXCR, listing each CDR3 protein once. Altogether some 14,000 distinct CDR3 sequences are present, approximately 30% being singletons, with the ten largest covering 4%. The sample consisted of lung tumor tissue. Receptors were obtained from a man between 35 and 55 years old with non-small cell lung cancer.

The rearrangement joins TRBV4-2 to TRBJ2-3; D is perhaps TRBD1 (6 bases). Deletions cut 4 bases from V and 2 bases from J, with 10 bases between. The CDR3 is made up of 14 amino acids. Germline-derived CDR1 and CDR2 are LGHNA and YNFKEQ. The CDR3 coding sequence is TGTGCCAGCAGCCCCGGGACACACACAGATACGCAGTATTTT. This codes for CASSPGTHTDTQYF.

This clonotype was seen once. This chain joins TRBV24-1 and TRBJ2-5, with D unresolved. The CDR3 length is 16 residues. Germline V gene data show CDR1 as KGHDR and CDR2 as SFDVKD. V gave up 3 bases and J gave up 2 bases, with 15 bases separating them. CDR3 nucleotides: TGTGCCACCAGTGATCCCCTGGGCGCGATTCAAGAGACCCAGTACTTC. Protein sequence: CATSDPLGAIQETQYF.

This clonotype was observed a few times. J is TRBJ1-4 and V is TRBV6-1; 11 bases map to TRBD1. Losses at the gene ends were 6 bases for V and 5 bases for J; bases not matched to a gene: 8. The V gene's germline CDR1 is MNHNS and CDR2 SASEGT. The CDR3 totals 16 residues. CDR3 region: CASRPWTGGANEKLFF. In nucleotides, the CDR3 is TGTGCCAGCAGACCCTGGACAGGGGGCGCGAATGAAAAACTGTTTTTT.

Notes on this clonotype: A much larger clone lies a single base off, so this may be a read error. CDR3: CASRTSANEKLFF. The CDR3 nucleotides are TGTGCCAGCAGGACTTCCGCTAATGAAAAACTGTTTTTT. The chain recombines TRBV12-3 or TRBV12-4 with TRBJ1-4; D gene uncertain. This CDR3 spans 13 amino acids. The V end lost 6 bases, the J end lost 3 bases, and 8 bases lay between the germline ends.

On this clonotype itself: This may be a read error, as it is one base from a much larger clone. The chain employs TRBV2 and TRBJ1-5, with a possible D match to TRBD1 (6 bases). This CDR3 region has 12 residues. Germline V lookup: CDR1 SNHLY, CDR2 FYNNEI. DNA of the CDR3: TGTGCCACAGGACAGCTTAATCAGCCCCAGAATTTT. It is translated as CATGQLNQPQNF.

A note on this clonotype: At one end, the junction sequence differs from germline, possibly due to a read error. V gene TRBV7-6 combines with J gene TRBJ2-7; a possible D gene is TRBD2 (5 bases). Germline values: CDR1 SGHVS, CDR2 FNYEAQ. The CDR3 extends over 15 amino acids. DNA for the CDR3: TGTGCCAGCGGCTTAGGAGGAATAATCTCCTACGAGCAGTACTTC. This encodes CASGLGGIISYEQYF.